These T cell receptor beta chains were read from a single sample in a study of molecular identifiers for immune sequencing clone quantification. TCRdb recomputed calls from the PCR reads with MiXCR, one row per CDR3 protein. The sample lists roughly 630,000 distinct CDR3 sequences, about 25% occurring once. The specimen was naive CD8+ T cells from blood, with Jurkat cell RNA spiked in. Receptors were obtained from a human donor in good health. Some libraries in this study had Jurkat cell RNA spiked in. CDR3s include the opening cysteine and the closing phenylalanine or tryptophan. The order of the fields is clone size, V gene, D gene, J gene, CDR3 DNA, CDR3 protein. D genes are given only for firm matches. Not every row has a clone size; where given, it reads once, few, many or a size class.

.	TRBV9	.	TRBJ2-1	TGTGCCAGCAGCGTAGGTACAGCACTATACAATGAGCAGTTCTTC	CASSVGTALYNEQFF
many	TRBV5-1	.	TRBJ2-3	TGCGCCAGCAGCTTGTCCCCAGGGGACTTTAACACAGATACGCAGTATTTT	CASSLSPGDFNTDTQYF
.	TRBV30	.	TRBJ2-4	TGTGCCTGGAGTGTACTAAATCCCCAACAATGGGCCAAAAACATTCAGTACTTC	CAWSVLNPQQWAKNIQYF
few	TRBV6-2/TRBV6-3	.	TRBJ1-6	TGTGCCAGCAGTTACTCCCCCGGTGGGAATTCACCCCTCCACTTT	CASSYSPGGNSPLHF
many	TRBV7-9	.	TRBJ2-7	TGTGCCAGCAGCTTAGGACCGATAACCTACGAGCAGTACTTC	CASSLGPITYEQYF
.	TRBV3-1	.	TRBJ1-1	TGTGCCAGCAGCCAAGATAGGACAGTCATATTGGGAGCTTTCTTT	CASSQDRTVILGAFF
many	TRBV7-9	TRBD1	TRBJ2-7	TGTGCCAGCAGCGTGGGACAGTACGAGCAGTACTTC	CASSVGQYEQYF
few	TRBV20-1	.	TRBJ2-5	TGCAGTGCTAGAGTGGGGCAGGGGTACCAAGAGACCCAGTACTTC	CSARVGQGYQETQYF
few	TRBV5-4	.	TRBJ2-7	TGTGCCAGCAGTGAGGCCCCTGGGGAGCAGTACTTC	CASSEAPGEQYF
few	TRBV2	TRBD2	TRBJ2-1	TGTGCCAGCAGTGAAGGGGCCATTGGCGGGGGGCACAATGAGCAGTTCTTC	CASSEGAIGGGHNEQFF
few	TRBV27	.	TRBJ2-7	TGTGCCAGCAGTTTAACAGGGCCCCCCTCCTACGAGCAGTACTTC	CASSLTGPPSYEQYF
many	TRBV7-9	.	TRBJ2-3	TGTGCCAGCAGCCCAATCCGGGGGTTAGATACGCAGTATTTT	CASSPIRGLDTQYF
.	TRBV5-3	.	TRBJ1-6	TGTGCCAGCAGCTACGATAGAACCTTGCTCAGCCCCTATAATTCACCCCTCCACTTT	CASSYDRTLLSPYNSPLHF
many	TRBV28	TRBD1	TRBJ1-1	TGTGCCAGCAGCTTCCAGGGGGCTGAAGCTTTCTTT	CASSFQGAEAFF
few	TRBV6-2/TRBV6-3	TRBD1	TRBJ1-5	TGTGCCAGCAGTTACTGGACAGGGTTCAATCAGCCCCAGCATTTT	CASSYWTGFNQPQHF
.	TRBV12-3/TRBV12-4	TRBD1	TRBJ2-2	TGTGCCAGCAGTTACTTAGGACAGGGCGACACCGGGGAGCTGTTTTTT	CASSYLGQGDTGELFF
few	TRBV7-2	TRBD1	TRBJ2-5	TGTGCCAGCAGCTTAGGGGACAGGGGGAACCAAGAGACCCAGTACTTC	CASSLGDRGNQETQYF
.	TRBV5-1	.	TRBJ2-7	TGCGCCAGCAGCTTGACTCCAGCAGGAGACCCTATCTACGAGCAGTACTTC	CASSLTPAGDPIYEQYF
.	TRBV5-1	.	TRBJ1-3	TGCGCCAGCAGCCAAACAGACTCTGGAAACACCATATTTTTT	CASSQTDSGNTIFF
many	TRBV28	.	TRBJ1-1	TGTGCCAGCAGTTTATTTGGCCGGGACACTGAAGCTTTCTTT	CASSLFGRDTEAFF
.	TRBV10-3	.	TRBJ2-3	TGTGCCAGCAGCGAACCCGGGCCCCCAGATACGCAGTATTTT	CASSEPGPPDTQYF
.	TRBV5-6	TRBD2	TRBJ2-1	TGTGCCAGCAGCACTAGCGGGGGGGCACCGATAATTGAGCAGTTCTTC	CASSTSGGAPIIEQFF
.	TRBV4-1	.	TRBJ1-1	TGCGCCAGCAGCCCGAGGGTAAATCTAGCCGAGAACACTGAAGCTTTCTTT	CASSPRVNLAENTEAFF
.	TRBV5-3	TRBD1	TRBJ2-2	TGTGCCAGCAGCTCGGATGGGGACAGGGGTTTTACCGGGGAGCTGTTTTTT	CASSSDGDRGFTGELFF
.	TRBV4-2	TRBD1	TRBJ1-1	TGTGGCAGCAGCCAAGGGACAGGGGCGGACACTGAAGCTTTCTTT	CGSSQGTGADTEAFF
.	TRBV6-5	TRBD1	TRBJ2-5	TGTGCCAGCAGCTTCCGGGACAGGGTTGAGACCCAGTACTTC	CASSFRDRVETQYF
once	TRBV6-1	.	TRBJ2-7	TGTGCCAGCAGTGAAGCGTCTCCGATGCTCCCCTACGAGCAGTACTTC	CASSEASPMLPYEQYF
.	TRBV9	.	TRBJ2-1	TGTGCCAGCAGCGTAAGTTGGGGGTCCTACAATGAGCAGTTCTTC	CASSVSWGSYNEQFF
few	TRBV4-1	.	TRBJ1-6	TGCGCCAGCAGCCAGCCTCAGTTGCCGCCCCTCCACTTT	CASSQPQLPPLHF
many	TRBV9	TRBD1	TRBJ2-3	TGTGCCAGCAGCTTACAGGGGGCTGCAGATACGCAGTATTTT	CASSLQGAADTQYF
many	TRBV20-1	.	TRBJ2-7	TGCAGTGCCCACCCACCGGGACATCCCTACGAGCAGTACTTC	CSAHPPGHPYEQYF
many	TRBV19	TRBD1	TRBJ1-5	TGTGCCAGTAGTATAGAGAAATCAACACACGACAGGGGAGATGATCAGCCCCAGCATTTT	CASSIEKSTHDRGDDQPQHF
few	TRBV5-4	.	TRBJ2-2	TGTGCCAGCACCCCCCCGGACTCCGGGGAGCTGTTTTTT	CASTPPDSGELFF
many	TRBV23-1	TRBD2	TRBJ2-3	TGCGCCAGCAGTCGACTAGCGGGGGATTCTCGGGGAGATACGCAGTATTTT	CASSRLAGDSRGDTQYF
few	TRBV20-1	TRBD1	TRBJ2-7	TGCAGTGCCTCCGCCCCCGCGACAGGGGGTTCCTACGAGCAGTACTTC	CSASAPATGGSYEQYF
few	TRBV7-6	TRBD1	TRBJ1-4	TGTGCCAGCAGCTTAGCAGGGGGCACCGATGAAAAACTGTTTTTT	CASSLAGGTDEKLFF
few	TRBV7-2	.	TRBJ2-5	TGTGCCAGCAGCTTTCCCGGTTTGGAGGGGACCCAGTACTTC	CASSFPGLEGTQYF
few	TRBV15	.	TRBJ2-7	TGTGCCACCAGCAGAGATCTTATGAGGGACGAGCAGTACTTC	CATSRDLMRDEQYF
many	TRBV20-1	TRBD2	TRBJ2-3	TGCAGTGCTAGAGATGGTCGGGGGGGCGTCACAGATACGCAGTATTTT	CSARDGRGGVTDTQYF
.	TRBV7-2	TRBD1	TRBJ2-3	TGTGCCAGCAGCTTAGTGGGGACAGGGGTTTTAGATACGCAGTATTTT	CASSLVGTGVLDTQYF
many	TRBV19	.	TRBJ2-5	TGTGCCAGTAGTATCGCAAACAGGGAAGAGACCCAGTACTTC	CASSIANREETQYF
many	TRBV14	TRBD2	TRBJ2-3	TGTGCCAGCAGCCAAGGGACTAGCGGGGGGCCGGAAGATACGCAGTATTTT	CASSQGTSGGPEDTQYF
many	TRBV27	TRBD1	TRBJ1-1	TGTGCCAGCAGTCTCAGGGGGCCAGGCACTGAAGCTTTCTTT	CASSLRGPGTEAFF
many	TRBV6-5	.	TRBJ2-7	TGTGCCAGCAGTTACGAGGCTACTCGGGAGCAGTACTTC	CASSYEATREQYF
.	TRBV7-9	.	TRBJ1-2	TGTGCCAGCAGCGAAGGGGGAGAGGGGTGGTCTGGCTACACCTTC	CASSEGGEGWSGYTF
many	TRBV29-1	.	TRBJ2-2	TGCAGCGTTGAAGGGGGACAAAACACCGGGGAGCTGTTTTTT	CSVEGGQNTGELFF
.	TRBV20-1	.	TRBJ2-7	TGCAGTGCTAGGCCCCCTAGCTCCTACGGGCAGTACTTC	CSARPPSSYGQYF
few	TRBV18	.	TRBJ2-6	TGTGCCAGCTCACCACTGCCACCTACTAGCCTTGGGGCCAACGTCCTGACTTTC	CASSPLPPTSLGANVLTF
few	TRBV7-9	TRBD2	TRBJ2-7	TGTGCCAGCAGCTTAACTAGCGGGTCCTTCGAGCAGTACTTC	CASSLTSGSFEQYF
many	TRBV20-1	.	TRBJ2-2	TGCAGTGCTAGAAAGGACAGAAACACCGGGGAGCTGTTTTTT	CSARKDRNTGELFF
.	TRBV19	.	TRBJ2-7	TGTGCCAGTAGTAACAGGGAAAGCTACGAGCGGTACTTC	CASSNRESYERYF
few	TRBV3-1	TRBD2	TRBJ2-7	TGTGCCAGCTCATCCCCGGCTAGCGGGATTTACGAGCAGTACTTC	CASSSPASGIYEQYF
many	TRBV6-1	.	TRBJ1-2	TGTGCCAGCAGTGAACTAGGACAGTCCTCCTATGGCTACACCTTC	CASSELGQSSYGYTF
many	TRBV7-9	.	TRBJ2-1	TGTGCCAGCAGCTTAAGTCGGGCGACCCCCCACAATGAGCAGTTCTTC	CASSLSRATPHNEQFF
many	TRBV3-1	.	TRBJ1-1	TGTGCCAGCAGCCCCCGCCCCGCAACGGGGGTAGGAGAAGCTTTCTTT	CASSPRPATGVGEAFF
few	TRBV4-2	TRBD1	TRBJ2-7	TGTGCCAGCAGCCAATGGACAGGGGGCTCCTACGAGCAGTACTTC	CASSQWTGGSYEQYF
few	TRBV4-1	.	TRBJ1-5	TGCGCCAGCAGCCCTCGACAGCCCCAAGGGCCCCAGCATTTT	CASSPRQPQGPQHF